These 30 T cell receptor beta chains share one sample of origin, sequenced in a study of technical replicates of blood from a handful of donors. Method: immunoSEQ multiplex PCR; TCRdb's copy keeps in-frame clones and lacks some. The profile shows some 82,000 clones, 94% of them singletons. The sequenced sample consisted of T cells isolated from PBMCs. Receptors were obtained from a human donor in good health.

V usage is TRBV28 and J usage is TRBJ2-7; D gene uncertain. The CDR3 spans 11 residues. V lost 5 bases and J 2 bases, leaving 4 bases between the germline ends. The germline CDR1 and CDR2 sequences are MDHEN and SYDVKM. The CDR3 region has the DNA TGTGCCAGCAGTCGTACCTACGAGCAGTACTTC. Encoded protein: CASSRTYEQYF.

In its sample, this clone was seen once. Sequence at one end of the junction differs from germline and may be a read error. The rearrangement uses TRBV28 and TRBJ1-1; tentative D call: TRBD1 (5 bases). CDR3 length: 15 amino acids. Per the germline V gene, CDR1 is MDHEN and CDR2 is SYDVKM. As DNA, the CDR3 is TGTGCCAGCAGCTCCTCTGGGGCAGGTTTTATTGAAGCTTACTTT. Protein product: CASSSSGAGFIEAYF.

This chain links TRBV25-1 with TRBJ1-2; 7 nucleotides align to TRBD1. Trimming at V came to 10 bases and at J to 4 bases, leaving 12 bases not matched to a gene. The CDR3 is 14 residues long. Germline CDR1 and CDR2: MGHDK and SYGVNS. CDR3 coding DNA: TGTGCCACCCAGGGGACAGTTTTAAGCTATGGCTACACCTTC. It is translated as CATQGTVLSYGYTF.

The V gene is TRBV9, the J gene TRBJ2-1; 7 nucleotides line up with TRBD2. The V gene end was trimmed by 0 bases and the J gene end by 6 bases; junction bases not matched to a gene: 9. The CDR3 loop spans 16 amino acids. Germline lookup yields CDR1 SGDLS and CDR2 YYNGEE. The chain's CDR3 is CASSVESAGTINEQFF. CDR3 coding DNA: TGTGCCAGCAGCGTAGAGTCTGCAGGGACTATCAATGAGCAGTTCTTC.

This clone showed up just once. The rearrangement uses TRBV7-2 and TRBJ2-1; D is possibly TRBD2 (5 bases). This CDR3 is 14 amino acids long. Trimming took off 4 bases at V and 10 bases at J, with 17 bases between the two ends. The germline V gene encodes CDR1 SGHTA and CDR2 FQGNSA. The CDR3 nucleotides read TGTGCCAGCAGCTACTCCGGGATCTCGGGGGAGCAGTTCTTC. This gives the protein CASSYSGISGEQFF.

The rearrangement uses TRBV6-4 and TRBJ1-1; 7 bases match TRBD1. The CDR3 is 13 amino acids. V shed 6 bases, J shed 2 bases, and the junction held 3 bases outside the gene matches. Germline V gives CDR1 MRHNA, CDR2 SNTAGT. The CDR3 nucleotides are TGTGCCAGCAGCAGGGGGTTTAACACTGAAGCTTTCTTT. It is translated as CASSRGFNTEAFF.

The chain links TRBV5-1 to TRBJ2-1; 10 bases line up with TRBD1. Germline trimming cut 4 bases from V and 1 base from J; bases unmatched to any gene: 2. Looked up from germline, CDR1 is SGHRS and CDR2 is YFSETQ. CDR3 length: 15 amino acids. The chain's CDR3 is CASSMGQGSYNEQFF. The DNA for the CDR3 is TGCGCCAGCAGCATGGGACAGGGGTCCTACAATGAGCAGTTCTTC.

The chain links TRBV14 to TRBJ2-7; tentatively, D is TRBD1 (5 bases). The CDR3 is 13 amino acids. Trimming left V 1 base short and J 5 bases short, with 9 bases between. The V gene's germline CDR1 is SGHDN and CDR2 FVKESK. The CDR3 DNA reads as TGTGCCAGCAGCCAAGTAGGCAGGGACGAGCAGTACTTC. Translated: CASSQVGRDEQYF.

The chain has TRBV29-1 and TRBJ2-1, with 10 bases aligning to TRBD2. There are 16 residues in the CDR3. The germline CDR1 and CDR2 sequences are SQVTM and ANQGSEA. Trimming took 0 bases from V and 9 from J; bases not matched to a gene: 11. The CDR3 nucleotides read TGCAGCGTTGAAGATCTTATAAGCGGGAGGGCCTTTGAGCAGTTCTTC. Translating gives CSVEDLISGRAFEQFF.

Of note for this clone: Within the sample, other DNA sequences also encode this same CDR3. The chain uses TRBV2 and TRBJ1-2; D remains ambiguous. Germline V gene lookup returns CDR1 SNHLY and CDR2 FYNNEI. CDR3 length: 13 residues. The V gene lost 1 base and the J gene lost 2 bases, with 5 bases spanning the gap. The CDR3 region has the DNA TGTGCCAGCAGTGAAGAGAGGAACTATGGCTACACCTTC. Protein: CASSEERNYGYTF.

As DNA, the CDR3 is TGTGCCTGGAACCGGGGTTTTAATGAAAAACTGTTTTTT. Translating gives CAWNRGFNEKLFF. The rearrangement links TRBV30 to TRBJ1-4; D gene unclear. V was clipped by 4 bases and J by 4 bases, with 10 bases between them. CDR1 and CDR2 from the germline V gene are GTSNPN and SVGIG (reference sequence). The CDR3 runs to 13 residues.

This sequence joins TRBV12-2 and TRBJ1-4; TRBD1, the table's D call, was not compared with the DNA. TRBV12-2 is assigned pseudogene status. The CDR3 runs 15 residues. The CDR3 protein is CVPGQGFKTNEKLFF. In DNA form, the CDR3 reads TGTGTCCCGGGACAGGGGTTCAAAACTAATGAAAAACTGTTTTTT.

In this sample, this clone turned up once. CDR3 DNA sequence: TGTGCCAGCAGTTACTCCGGGGGATCCGGCTACACCTTC. Translating gives CASSYSGGSGYTF. V usage is TRBV6-6 and J usage is TRBJ1-2; D perhaps matches TRBD1 (5 bases). Germline assignment: CDR1 MNHNY and CDR2 SVGAGI (reference sequence). The CDR3 is made up of 13 amino acids. Trimming shortened V by 0 bases and J by 8 bases, and 10 bases separated the two germline ends.

The V call is TRBV9, the J call TRBJ1-5; 7 positions agree with TRBD1. The germline gives CDR1 SGDLS, CDR2 YYNGEE. Trimming removed 3 bases from V and 0 bases from J; junction bases left unmatched: 3. This CDR3 is 15 amino acids long. In nucleotides, the CDR3 is TGTGCCAGCAGCGAGGGACAGACTAGCAATCAGCCCCAGCATTTT. Protein: CASSEGQTSNQPQHF. The full variable domain, completed using reference TRBV9 and TRBJ1-5, is DSGVTQTPKHLITATGQRVTLRCSPRSGDLSVYWYQQSLDQGLQFLIQYYNGEERAKGNILERFSAQQFPDLHSELNLSSLELGDSALYFCASSEGQTSNQPQHFGDGTRLSIL.

The J gene is TRBJ1-1, the V gene TRBV7-9; D perhaps matches TRBD1 (5 bases). The germline gives CDR1 SEHNR, CDR2 FQNEAQ (reference sequence). Deletions cut 5 bases from V and 3 bases from J, with 13 bases between. The CDR3 contains 14 residues. The CDR3 DNA sequence: TGTGCCAGCAGCGAGCGTTTAGGGGACACTGAAGCTTTCTTT. This codes for CASSERLGDTEAFF.

This sequence joins TRBV19 and TRBJ2-7; no definite D call. Trimming took 3 bases from V and 3 from J, leaving 12 bases between them. The CDR3 is 14 amino acids. CDR1 and CDR2 from the germline V gene are LNHDA and SQIVND (reference sequence). The CDR3 loop reads CASSIGLTDYEQYF. In DNA, the CDR3 is TGTGCCAGTAGTATTGGGCTCACCGACTACGAGCAGTACTTC.

J is TRBJ1-5 and V is TRBV27, with D tentatively TRBD1 (5 bases). Germline CDR1 MNHEY, CDR2 SMNVEV (reference sequence). V gave up 8 bases and J gave up 11 bases, with 13 bases separating them. The CDR3 runs to 11 residues. DNA of the CDR3: TGTGCCAGCTCTAGGGGAGGGACCCAGCATTTT. Protein product: CASSRGGTQHF.

The J gene is TRBJ2-5, the V gene TRBV19, with D possibly being TRBD2 (6 bases). Trimming removed 1 base at V and 4 bases at J, with 13 bases between. This CDR3 spans 15 amino acids. Looked up from germline, CDR1 is LNHDA and CDR2 is SQIVND (reference sequence). CDR3 in amino acids: CASSIGGGDGETQYF. The CDR3 DNA sequence: TGTGCCAGTAGTATAGGTGGAGGGGATGGAGAGACCCAGTACTTC.

Comments on this clone: Germline is not matched at one junction end, which may reflect a read error. The rearrangement uses TRBV7-7 and TRBJ2-1, with 13 bases identical to TRBD2. CDR1 is SSHAT and CDR2 is FNYEAQ in the germline V gene (reference sequence). The CDR3 extends over 15 amino acids. The CDR3 DNA follows: TGTGCTAGCAGCTTAGGACTAGCGGGAGTGGGTGAGCAGTTCTTC. Translation: CASSLGLAGVGEQFF.

The gene calls are TRBV9 and TRBJ2-1, with a tentative D call TRBD1 (6 bases). CDR1 SGDLS and CDR2 YYNGEE come from the germline V gene. The CDR3 is made up of 14 amino acids. The ends were cut back, 4 bases at V and 1 base at J, with 9 bases in the middle. The CDR3 loop is CASSQTGSYNEQFF. The CDR3 nucleotides read TGTGCCAGCAGCCAGACAGGTTCCTACAATGAGCAGTTCTTC.

The chain links TRBV10-1 to TRBJ2-7; D is possibly TRBD2 (5 bases). CDR1 WNHNN and CDR2 SYGVQD come from the germline V gene (reference sequence). V was clipped by 0 bases and J by 6 bases, with 18 bases between them. The CDR3 runs to 16 residues. CDR3 amino acids: CASSESTTSKSLEQYF. CDR3 coding DNA: TGCGCCAGCAGTGAGTCGACCACTAGTAAATCTCTCGAGCAGTACTTC.

The chain uses TRBV29-1 and TRBJ2-3, with a weak D call TRBD2 (5 bases). V lost 3 bases to trimming and J lost 4 bases, with 20 bases between them. Germline V CDR1 and CDR2: SQVTM, ANQGSEA. The CDR3 length is 16 residues. The DNA of the CDR3 is TGCAGCGTTGACGTGTTGGAGAGGGTTTGGGCAGATACGCAGTATTTT. Translated, it gives CSVDVLERVWADTQYF.

The chain employs TRBV27 and TRBJ1-5; D might be TRBD1 (6 bases). This CDR3 has 14 residues. CDR1 and CDR2 (germline): MNHEY, SMNVEV (reference sequence). The V end was cut by 2 bases, the J end by 7 bases, with 12 bases between. CDR3 in DNA: TGTGCCAGCAGTTTAGCCAGGGGTAGACAGCCCCAGCATTTT. Translating gives CASSLARGRQPQHF.

The rearrangement links TRBV6-6 to TRBJ2-1; 11 nucleotides match TRBD2. Germline CDR1 MNHNY, CDR2 SVGAGI (reference sequence). The CDR3 has 13 amino acids. The CDR3 DNA is TGTGCGTCTAGCGGGAGGTCCTACAATGAGCAGTTCTTC. It is translated as CASSGRSYNEQFF.

The rearrangement joins TRBV9 to TRBJ2-2; 10 positions match TRBD1. In germline, CDR1 is SGDLS, CDR2 YYNGEE. The trim removed 2 bases at V and 5 bases at J, leaving 9 bases unmatched. This CDR3 comprises 17 residues. CDR3 in DNA: TGTGCCAGCAGCGTCCCTAGACAGGGGGCAGGAACCGGGGAGCTGTTTTTT. Translating gives CASSVPRQGAGTGELFF.

The CDR3 here is CASSSLSSNEKLFF. The CDR3, as DNA: TGTGCCAGCAGTTCTCTTTCCTCGAATGAAAAACTGTTTTTT. V is TRBV6-6 and J is TRBJ1-4; unclear D gene. V lost 4 bases, J lost 5 bases, and 11 bases lay in between. Per germline, CDR1 MNHNY and CDR2 SVGAGI (reference sequence). The CDR3 runs 14 residues.

This clone has more than one count but fewer than ten. The rearrangement uses TRBV6-5 and TRBJ1-1, with D unresolved. The CDR3 is made up of 11 amino acids. V lost 6 bases and J lost 8, with 10 bases in between. The germline gives CDR1 MNHEY, CDR2 SVGAGI. CDR3 in DNA: TGTGCCAGCAGGACAACCAGCGAAGCTTTCTTT. Its translation: CASRTTSEAFF.

This rearrangement joins TRBV19 to TRBJ2-7, with 10 nucleotides matching TRBD2. Germline loops: CDR1 LNHDA, CDR2 SQIVND (reference sequence). V shed 10 bases, J shed 3 bases, and the junction held 9 bases outside the gene matches. The CDR3 runs 14 residues. CDR3 bases: TGTGCCACCCGACGGACTAGCGGACGCTACGAGCAGTACTTC. Its protein product is CATRRTSGRYEQYF.

This sequence joins TRBV13 and TRBJ2-7; possibly TRBD1 for D (5 bases). The V gene lost 6 bases and the J gene lost 2 bases, with 20 bases spanning the gap. CDR3 length: 16 residues. CDR1 and CDR2 from the germline V gene are PRHDT and FYEKMQ (reference sequence). DNA for the CDR3: TGTGCCAGCAGTTTCATAACAGGAAATTTCACCTACGAGCAGTACTTC. This translates into CASSFITGNFTYEQYF.

The V and J genes are TRBV15 and TRBJ2-7, with 7 bases aligning to TRBD1. There are 15 residues in the CDR3. Germline values: CDR1 LNHNV, CDR2 YYDKDF (reference sequence). Trimming removed 2 bases from V and 6 bases from J; junction bases left unmatched: 10. CDR3 loop: CATSRTTITGAEQYF. The CDR3 DNA follows: TGTGCCACCAGCAGAACTACGATCACAGGGGCCGAGCAGTACTTC.